A single sample is the source of the 20 T cell receptor beta chains below, sequenced in a study of Ad26.COV2.S vaccination and SARS-CoV-2 variants. Repertoires were generated with immunoSEQ multiplex PCR, while TCRdb's copy carries only in-frame clones and drops some. The repertoire holds roughly 320,000 clones, roughly 84% seen once, with roughly 3.2% in the top ten. Sample treatment: approximately 18 received Ad26.COV2.S at low or high dose, single or two shots; about 5 received placebo; per-sample allocation not given. Samples came from day 63 after the first vaccine or placebo injection. The sequencing used peripheral blood, collected in a trial of Ad26.COV2.S vaccine versus placebo. The receptors here all came from a person aged 18-60 years who received the Ad26.COV2.S COVID-19 vaccine or a placebo.

The CDR3 DNA sequence: TGTGCCAGCAGTTACTGGCGGGACGCAAGCTACGAGCAGTACTTC. Residues: CASSYWRDASYEQYF. V and J are TRBV6-5 and TRBJ2-7, with D tentatively TRBD2 (6 bases). The CDR3 loop spans 15 amino acids. Trimming pared 1 base from V and 3 bases from J, leaving 13 bases between. The germline gives CDR1 MNHEY, CDR2 SVGAGI.

This clone was recorded a few times. This chain joins TRBV29-1 and TRBJ1-1; D may be TRBD1 (5 bases). Germline V gives CDR1 SQVTM, CDR2 ANQGSEA. The CDR3 consists of 17 residues. The V gene lost 3 bases and the J gene lost 4 bases, with 24 bases spanning the gap. For the CDR3, the DNA is TGCAGCGTTGAGGGACCCTCTAAGAGGGGTTTGGGCACTGAAGCTTTCTTT. Its protein is CSVEGPSKRGLGTEAFF.

The V and J genes are TRBV5-1 and TRBJ2-7, with D tentatively TRBD2 (6 bases). Deletions cut 4 bases from V and 1 base from J, with 9 bases between. This CDR3 spans 13 amino acids. Germline CDR1 is SGHRS and CDR2 is YFSETQ. This chain's CDR3 is CASSVTSSYEQYF. The DNA for the CDR3 is TGCGCCAGCAGCGTGACTAGTTCCTACGAGCAGTACTTC.

This sequence joins TRBV25-1 and TRBJ1-6, with 9 bases that match TRBD1. The ends lost 4 bases at V and 0 bases at J; junction bases unmatched: 1. This CDR3 comprises 16 residues. The germline V gene encodes CDR1 MGHDK and CDR2 SYGVNS. DNA for the CDR3: TGTGCCAGCAGTGGACAGGGGGACTCCTATAATTCACCCCTCCACTTT. Translation: CASSGQGDSYNSPLHF. Drawing the rest from reference TRBV25-1 and TRBJ1-6, the complete variable domain is EADIYQTPRYLVIGTGKKITLECSQTMGHDKMYWYQQDPGMELHLIHYSYGVNSTEKGDLSSESTVSRIRTEHFPLTLESARPSHTSQYLCASSGQGDSYNSPLHFGNGTRLTVT.

The J gene is TRBJ2-3, the V gene TRBV28; D unclear. Germline values: CDR1 MDHEN, CDR2 SYDVKM. The length of the CDR3 is 14 residues. V lost 3 bases to trimming and J lost 6 bases, with 13 bases between them. The CDR3 DNA reads as TGTGCCAGCAGTTTCTCCCGGGTATCTGATACGCAGTATTTT. Its protein product is CASSFSRVSDTQYF.

This rearrangement joins TRBV6-5 to TRBJ1-1; 8 positions match TRBD1. The V segment lost 5 bases and the J segment 6 bases; nucleotides outside the gene matches: 2. The CDR3 covers 12 residues. Germline CDR1 and CDR2: MNHEY and SVGAGI. CDR3 DNA sequence: TGTGCCAGCAGTAAGACAGGGGCTGAAGCTTTCTTT. The encoded protein is CASSKTGAEAFF.

The rearrangement joins TRBV2 to TRBJ2-1; 7 positions match TRBD2. Trimming removed 7 bases from V and 6 bases from J; junction bases left unmatched: 9. Germline CDR1 reads SNHLY; CDR2 reads FYNNEI. The CDR3 sequence is 14 residues long. For the CDR3, the DNA is TGTGCCAGCAACAGACTAGCTGGGCGCAATGAGCAGTTCTTC. It specifies CASNRLAGRNEQFF.

Written as DNA, the CDR3 is TGTGCCAGCAGCTGGGACAGCGACCCCTATGGCTACACCTTC. This encodes CASSWDSDPYGYTF. This rearrangement joins TRBV5-4 to TRBJ1-2; 7 nucleotides agree with TRBD1. CDR1 and CDR2 from the germline V gene are SGHNT and YYREEE (reference sequence). J gave up 4 bases and V 3 bases, and 6 bases lay outside the gene matches. The CDR3 runs 14 residues. The whole variable domain, filled in from reference TRBV5-4 and TRBJ1-2, reads ETGVTQSPTHLIKTRGQQVTLRCSSQSGHNTVSWYQQALGQGPQFIFQYYREEENGRGNFPPRFSGLQFPNYSSELNVNALELDDSALYLCASSWDSDPYGYTFGSGTRLTVV.

This sequence joins TRBV30 and TRBJ1-6; no firm D call. V shed 4 bases and J shed 9 bases, with 10 bases lying between them. The CDR3 is made up of 12 amino acids. The germline V gene encodes CDR1 GTSNPN and CDR2 SVGIG (reference sequence). The CDR3 coding sequence is TGTGCCTGGAACGAGATTTTTTCACCCCTCCACTTT. Translated, it gives CAWNEIFSPLHF.

The chain combines TRBV6-4 with TRBJ1-2, with unresolved D. Germline V gene sequence: CDR1 MRHNA, CDR2 SNTAGT. Trimming took off 1 base at V and 7 bases at J, with 16 bases between the two ends. This CDR3 is built from 15 residues. CDR3 region: CASSDFWTAAGGYTF. The CDR3 DNA reads as TGTGCCAGCAGTGACTTCTGGACCGCGGCGGGTGGCTACACCTTC.

The chain joins TRBV29-1 to TRBJ2-3, with D possibly being TRBD1 or TRBD2 (5 bases each). CDR1 and CDR2 from the germline V gene are SQVTM and ANQGSEA. V gave up 5 bases and J gave up 3 bases, with 15 bases separating them. The CDR3 is made up of 14 amino acids. The chain's CDR3 is CSVHPGPSTDTQYF. In nucleotides, the CDR3 is TGCAGCGTTCACCCGGGACCGTCGACAGATACGCAGTATTTT.

This chain joins TRBV5-4 and TRBJ2-7; tentative D call: TRBD1 (5 bases). Trimming removed 1 base at V and 2 bases at J, with 10 bases between. CDR3 length equals 14 residues. Germline V CDR1 and CDR2: SGHNT, YYREEE (reference sequence). CDR3 amino acids: CASSLSAGPYEQYF. The CDR3 DNA sequence: TGTGCCAGCAGCTTGTCGGCAGGGCCCTACGAGCAGTACTTC.

The V call is TRBV19, the J call TRBJ1-2; D is unclear. V dropped 5 bases and J dropped 5 bases, with 12 bases sitting between them. The CDR3 runs 13 residues. CDR1 and CDR2 (germline): LNHDA, SQIVND (reference sequence). The CDR3 protein is CASSQRPGYGYTF. DNA for the CDR3: TGTGCCAGTAGTCAAAGGCCCGGATATGGCTACACCTTC.

The rearrangement links TRBV7-2 to TRBJ2-7; D possibly matches TRBD1 or TRBD2 (5 bases each). The CDR3 contains 13 residues. CDR1 and CDR2 (germline): SGHTA, FQGNSA. The V and J ends lost 2 bases and 6 bases respectively, with 11 bases between them. CDR3 sequence (DNA): TGTGCCAGCAGCTTAAAAGGGGCGGGCGAGCAGTACTTC. It is translated as CASSLKGAGEQYF. The whole variable domain, filled in from reference TRBV7-2 and TRBJ2-7, reads GAGVSQSPSNKVTEKGKDVELRCDPISGHTALYWYRQSLGQGLEFLIYFQGNSAPDKSGLPSDRFSAERTGGSVSTLTIQRTQQEDSAVYLCASSLKGAGEQYFGPGTRLTVT.

This clone came up once. The DNA for the CDR3 is TGTGCCAGCAGCTTATTTGTCCTCTCTGGAAACACCATATATTTT. Its protein product is CASSLFVLSGNTIYF. The rearrangement links TRBV7-8 to TRBJ1-3; no clear D gene. Germline CDR1 is SGHVS and CDR2 is FQNEAQ. The CDR3 contains 15 residues. The ends were cut back, 2 bases at V and 0 bases at J, with 8 bases in the middle.

The chain joins TRBV6-6 to TRBJ1-4, with D perhaps matching TRBD1 (6 bases). Germline-derived CDR1 and CDR2 are MNHNY and SVGAGI (reference sequence). The CDR3 length is 15 residues. With 4 bases removed from V and 6 bases from J, the gap between germline ends came to 15 bases. The DNA of the CDR3 is TGTGCCAGCAGTTTCTACAGGGAGTGGGATGAAAAACTGTTTTTT. It is translated as CASSFYREWDEKLFF.

This clone occurred once. CDR3 region: CASSEGGEGEKLFF. CDR3 nucleotide sequence: TGTGCCAGCAGTGAAGGGGGTGAAGGCGAAAAACTGTTTTTT. The rearrangement links TRBV25-1 to TRBJ1-4; possible D gene TRBD1, 5 bases. In germline, CDR1 is MGHDK, CDR2 SYGVNS. The CDR3 has 14 residues. V was clipped by 2 bases and J by 8 bases, with 12 bases between them.

This sequence joins TRBV21-1 and TRBJ1-2. TRBV21-1 is assigned pseudogene status. CDR3 length: 12 residues. CDR3 nucleotide sequence: TGTGCCCTCCTAACTGGATCCTATGGCTACACCTTC. This codes for CALLTGSYGYTF.

CDR3 in amino acids: CASSLGLAVDETQYF. CDR3 DNA: TGTGCCAGCAGCTTAGGACTAGCGGTGGATGAGACCCAGTACTTC. This chain joins TRBV11-3 and TRBJ2-5, with 9 nucleotides matching TRBD2. The V gene's germline CDR1 is SGHNT and CDR2 YENEEA. The CDR3 is 15 amino acids. V shed 1 base, J shed 5 bases, and the junction held 5 bases outside the gene matches.

The rearrangement links TRBV6-6 to TRBJ1-5, with a possible D match to TRBD1 (5 bases). The V and J ends lost 4 bases and 0 bases respectively, with 10 bases between them. Germline loops: CDR1 MNHNY, CDR2 SVGAGI (reference sequence). The CDR3 loop spans 15 amino acids. The CDR3 is CASSWGSASNQPQHF. The CDR3 DNA is TGTGCCAGCAGTTGGGGCAGCGCTAGCAATCAGCCCCAGCATTTT.